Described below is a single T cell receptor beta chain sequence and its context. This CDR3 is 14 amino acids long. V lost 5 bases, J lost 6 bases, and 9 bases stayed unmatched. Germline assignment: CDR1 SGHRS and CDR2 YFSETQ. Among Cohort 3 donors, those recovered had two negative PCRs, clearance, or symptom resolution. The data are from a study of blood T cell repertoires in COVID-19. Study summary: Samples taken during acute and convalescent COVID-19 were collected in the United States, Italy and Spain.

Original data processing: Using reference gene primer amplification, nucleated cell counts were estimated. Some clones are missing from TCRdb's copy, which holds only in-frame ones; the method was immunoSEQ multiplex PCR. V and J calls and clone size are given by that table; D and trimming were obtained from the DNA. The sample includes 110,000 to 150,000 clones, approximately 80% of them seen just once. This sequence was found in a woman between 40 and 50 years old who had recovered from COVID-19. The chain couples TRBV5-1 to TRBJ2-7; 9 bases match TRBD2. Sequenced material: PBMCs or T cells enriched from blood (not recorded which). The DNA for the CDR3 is TGCGCCAGCAGTCTGGCGGGAGGGCTTGGCGAGCAGTACTTC. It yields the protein CASSLAGGLGEQYF.